Sequencing of this T cell receptor beta chain was carried out in a study of T cells in Graves' hyperthyroidism and ophthalmopathy. CDR1 is LGHDT, CDR2 YNNKEL, per germline (reference sequence). There are 15 residues in the CDR3. V was clipped by 6 bases and J by 6 bases; unmatched bases: 8. Amplified TCR beta CDR3 regions derived from RNA transcripts. During a first-round RT-PCR of the TCR CDR3, the HTBI primer set was used. TCRdb re-analysed the multiplex PCR reads in MiXCR, keeping a single row per CDR3 protein. The data hold hundreds of thousands of distinct CDR3 sequences, with 11% to 15% observed a single time. This clonotype was seen many times.

What was sequenced was blood. The sequence derives from a man aged 45-65 years with Graves' ophthalmopathy. The chain uses TRBV3-1 and TRBJ2-5, with TRBD2 matching 12 bases. CDR3 bases: TGTGCCAGCAGACCTAGCGGGGGGGTTTCGAAGACCCAGTACTTC. Its translation is CASRPSGGVSKTQYF.